This T cell receptor beta chain was captured in a study of beta chain features in type 1 diabetes. Study conclusions and caveats: In type 1 diabetes patients, VDJ junctions had fewer insertions; deletions at these junctions were more frequent.

The authors sorted CD4+ naive, central memory, regulatory and stem cell-like memory cells via CD45RO/CCR7/CD25/CD127/CD95/CD27. Sorted populations all exceeded 95% purity. Deletions cut 0 bases from V and 5 bases from J, with 9 bases between. From germline, CDR1 is SGHVS and CDR2 FQNEAQ. The CDR3 totals 14 residues. The sequenced template was cDNA made from the entire isolated RNA. Sequenced by immunoSEQ multiplex PCR; TCRdb stores in-frame clones only, minus some. The table records roughly 330,000 clones, roughly 9.6% of them present only once. This clone was detected only once. Its antigen remains unknown.

Sequencing was carried out using naive CD4+ T cells from blood. This clonotype was obtained from a woman in her twenties or thirties in good health. This chain connects TRBV7-8 to TRBJ2-3; D perhaps matches TRBD1 (6 bases). DNA for the CDR3: TGTGCCAGCAGCTTAGCTTCAGGGGTAGATACGCAGTATTTT. Its protein is CASSLASGVDTQYF.